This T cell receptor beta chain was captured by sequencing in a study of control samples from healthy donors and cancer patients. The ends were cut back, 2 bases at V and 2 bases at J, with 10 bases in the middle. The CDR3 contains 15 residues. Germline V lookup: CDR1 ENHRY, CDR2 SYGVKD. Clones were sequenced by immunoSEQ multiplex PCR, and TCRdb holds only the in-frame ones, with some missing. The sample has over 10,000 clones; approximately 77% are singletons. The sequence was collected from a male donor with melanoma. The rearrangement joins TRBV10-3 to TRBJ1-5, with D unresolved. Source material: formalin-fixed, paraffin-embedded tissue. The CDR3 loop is CAISEEGRGNQPQHF. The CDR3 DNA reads TGTGCCATCAGTGAGGAAGGAAGAGGCAATCAGCCCCAGCATTTT.